This passage covers 22 T cell receptor beta chains from one sample sequenced in a study of T cell responses to AZD1222 COVID-19 vaccine. The repertoire was sequenced with immunoSEQ multiplex PCR; TCRdb's copy has only in-frame clones and lacks some. This sample has 120,000 to 150,000 clones, with more than 90% found just once. Sequenced here: peripheral blood, sampled on day 0 of AZD1222 vaccination. These receptors were taken from an adult in good health.

This chain connects TRBV27 to TRBJ2-1; D may match TRBD1 or TRBD2 (5 bases each). Trimming shortened V by 1 base and J by 6 bases, and 19 bases separated the two germline ends. CDR1 MNHEY and CDR2 SMNVEV come from the germline V gene (reference sequence). The CDR3 consists of 17 residues. CDR3 sequence (DNA): TGTGCCAGCAGTTTATACGGGGAAGGGACGAACAGCAATGAGCAGTTCTTC. Its protein product is CASSLYGEGTNSNEQFF.

V usage is TRBV30 and J usage is TRBJ1-2; no reliable D call. Germline-derived CDR1 and CDR2 are GTSNPN and SVGIG (reference sequence). CDR3 length equals 11 residues. Trimming took 2 bases from V and 2 from J, leaving 3 bases between them. DNA of the CDR3: TGTGCCTGGAGTATCAACTATGGCTACACCTTC. Protein product: CAWSINYGYTF.

This clone came up once. The V call is TRBV10-3, the J call TRBJ1-5; TRBD1 might be the D (5 bases). Germline lookup yields CDR1 ENHRY and CDR2 SYGVKD. V lost 6 bases and J 5 bases, leaving 11 bases between the germline ends. The CDR3 covers 13 residues. This CDR3 is CAISHDSDQPQHF. The CDR3 nucleotides read TGTGCCATCAGCCACGACAGTGATCAGCCCCAGCATTTT.

The V call is TRBV12-3 or TRBV12-4, the J call TRBJ1-1; D is perhaps TRBD1 (6 bases). This CDR3 is built from 12 residues. Trimming cost V 5 bases and J 9 bases, with 13 bases left between them. CDR3 in amino acids: CASSTIRGKAFF. The DNA for the CDR3 is TGTGCCAGCAGTACCATCAGGGGAAAAGCTTTCTTT.

The rearrangement links TRBV4-3 to TRBJ2-1; D is uncertain. The CDR3 runs 17 residues. The V end was cut by 1 base, the J end by 0 bases, with 13 bases between. The germline gives CDR1 LGHNA, CDR2 YSLEER. Here the CDR3 DNA reads TGCGCCAGCAGCCAAGGAACTAACCTCCCCTCCTACAATGAGCAGTTCTTC. Encoded protein: CASSQGTNLPSYNEQFF.

The J gene is TRBJ1-3, the V gene TRBV18; 7 nucleotides align to TRBD1. Germline V gene sequence: CDR1 KGHSH, CDR2 LQKENI. This CDR3 contains 16 residues. V lost 1 base to trimming and J lost 3 bases; unmatched junction nucleotides: 6. The CDR3 DNA follows: TGTGCCAGCTCACCACTTGTCAGGGGGAGTGGAAACACCATATATTTT. Translation: CASSPLVRGSGNTIYF.

The chain has TRBV4-3 and TRBJ2-2, with D uncertain. This CDR3 contains 19 residues. With 0 bases removed from V and 2 bases from J, the gap between germline ends came to 19 bases. Looked up from germline, CDR1 is LGHNA and CDR2 is YSLEER. The CDR3 coding sequence is TGCGCCAGCAGCCAAGATACCGGCCAGAGTAAACTCAACACCGGGGAGCTGTTTTTT. Protein sequence: CASSQDTGQSKLNTGELFF.

Note on this clone: Distinct nucleotide sequences in the sample also encode this CDR3. The chain uses TRBV6-5 and TRBJ1-1, with D uncertain. Germline assignment: CDR1 MNHEY and CDR2 SVGAGI. Trimming took off 5 bases at V and 0 bases at J, with 7 bases between the two ends. The CDR3 runs 13 residues. As DNA, the CDR3 is TGTGCCAGCAGTCAAAACATGAACACTGAAGCTTTCTTT. Encoded protein: CASSQNMNTEAFF.

The gene calls are TRBV5-1 and TRBJ1-5; 7 bases line up with TRBD1. Trimming cost V 0 bases and J 5 bases; bases outside gene matches: 5. In germline, CDR1 is SGHRS, CDR2 YFSETQ. This CDR3 contains 15 residues. CDR3 coding DNA: TGCGCCAGCAGCTTGGGCCACAGGGGCGATCAGCCCCAGCATTTT. As protein: CASSLGHRGDQPQHF.

This clone was found once. The genes are TRBV19 and TRBJ2-2; a weak D match, TRBD2 (6 bases). Germline loops: CDR1 LNHDA, CDR2 SQIVND (reference sequence). Deletions cut 3 bases from V and 0 bases from J, with 17 bases between. CDR3 length equals 18 residues. The CDR3 DNA sequence: TGTGCCAGTAGTATCGGCGGGAATATGTTCGCGAACACCGGGGAGCTGTTTTTT. This codes for CASSIGGNMFANTGELFF.

The V and J genes are TRBV4-1 and TRBJ1-2, with D tentatively TRBD1 (5 bases). This CDR3 has 18 amino acids. Germline V gene data show CDR1 as MGHRA and CDR2 as YSYEKL. Trimming took off 0 bases at V and 4 bases at J, with 21 bases between the two ends. CDR3 DNA: TGCGCCAGCAGCCAAGATAAGAGGGAGGAGGGACTCTCCTATGGCTACACCTTC. Amino acid sequence: CASSQDKREEGLSYGYTF.

For this clone: The sample holds other DNA sequences that translate to the same CDR3. The rearrangement uses TRBV18 and TRBJ2-7, with TRBD2 matching 10 bases. CDR1 is KGHSH and CDR2 is LQKENI in the germline V gene. Trimming cost V 2 bases and J 2 bases; bases outside gene matches: 3. The CDR3 is made up of 15 amino acids. The CDR3 here is CASSPRTSGTYEQYF. The DNA for the CDR3 is TGTGCCAGCTCACCAAGGACTAGCGGAACCTACGAGCAGTACTTC.

The chain uses TRBV30 and TRBJ1-1, with D unclear. Trimming stripped 2 bases from V and 11 bases from J, with 12 bases between. The CDR3 contains 11 residues. Germline CDR1 GTSNPN, CDR2 SVGIG (reference sequence). DNA for the CDR3: TGTGCCTGGAGTACACAAGCGAGGGCTTTCTTT. Its translation is CAWSTQARAFF.

The chain uses TRBV5-6 and TRBJ1-3; D is undetermined. Germline CDR1 is SGHDT and CDR2 is YYEEEE. V was pared by 0 bases and J by 4 bases, with 14 bases between. This CDR3 has 16 residues. In DNA form, the CDR3 reads TGTGCCAGCAGCTTGGTTGGTACCGGTTTGGGAAACACCATATATTTT. Amino acids: CASSLVGTGLGNTIYF.

The gene calls are TRBV28 and TRBJ2-3; tentative D call: TRBD2 (6 bases). The CDR3 is 16 residues long. Trimming cost V 6 bases and J 5 bases, with 21 bases left between them. CDR1 and CDR2 (germline): MDHEN, SYDVKM. CDR3 nucleotide sequence: TGTGCCAGCAGCCCCCGGGTAGCGGAGTTCGAAGATACGCAGTATTTT. This codes for CASSPRVAEFEDTQYF. Variable domain in full (rest from reference TRBV28 and TRBJ2-3): DVKVTQSSRYLVKRTGEKVFLECVQDMDHENMFWYRQDPGLGLRLIYFSYDVKMKEKGDIPEGYSVSREKKERFSLILESASTNQTSMYLCASSPRVAEFEDTQYFGPGTRLTVL.

V is TRBV7-9 and J is TRBJ1-2; no reliable D call. The V end was cut by 3 bases, the J end by 5 bases, with 13 bases between. CDR1 and CDR2 (germline): SEHNR, FQNEAQ (reference sequence). The CDR3 has 14 amino acids. The CDR3 here is CASSFPGRGYGYTF. DNA of the CDR3: TGTGCCAGCAGCTTCCCAGGCCGAGGGTATGGCTACACCTTC.

V and J are TRBV29-1 and TRBJ2-1; 8 positions agree with TRBD1. This CDR3 contains 14 residues. The germline V gene has CDR1 SQVTM and CDR2 ANQGSEA. The junction had 5 bases not matched to a gene; V was cut back by 7 bases and J by 0 bases. Here the CDR3 reads CSASTGGSYNEQFF. The CDR3 nucleotides are TGCAGCGCCTCAACAGGGGGCTCCTACAATGAGCAGTTCTTC.

The V call is TRBV30, the J call TRBJ2-7, with D possibly TRBD1 on 6 matching bases. CDR1 is GTSNPN, CDR2 SVGIG, per germline (reference sequence). This CDR3 spans 13 amino acids. V was shortened by 4 bases and J by 3 bases, with 13 bases between the two germline ends. The CDR3 region is CAWTPDRNYEQYF. CDR3 bases: TGTGCCTGGACTCCCGACAGGAACTACGAGCAGTACTTC.

The chain has TRBV4-1 and TRBJ2-5; D is unresolved. The germline V gene encodes CDR1 MGHRA and CDR2 YSYEKL. CDR3 length: 13 residues. Deletions cut 0 bases from V and 5 bases from J, with 7 bases between. The CDR3 DNA is TGCGCCAGCAGCCAAGATACAGAGGAGACCCAGTACTTC. Residues: CASSQDTEETQYF.

With regard to this clone: The junction departs from the called germline gene at one end, perhaps through a read error. CDR3 nucleotides: TGTGCCAGCAGAACGGACAGGGACCTCAACTTC. Protein sequence: CASRTDRDLNF. The chain recombines TRBV6-5 with TRBJ1-2, with 8 bases matching TRBD1. The CDR3 has 11 amino acids. Germline V CDR1 and CDR2: MNHEY, SVGAGI.

The chain employs TRBV19 and TRBJ2-7; D call uncertain. Germline V gene data show CDR1 as LNHDA and CDR2 as SQIVND (reference sequence). The CDR3 spans 15 residues. Trimming pared 5 bases from V and 2 bases from J, leaving 16 bases between. CDR3 coding DNA: TGTGCCAGTAGTTCCCCAGCAGAAAGAGCCTACGAGCAGTACTTC. Its translation: CASSSPAERAYEQYF.

The chain recombines TRBV15 with TRBJ1-5, with a weak D call TRBD1 (6 bases). This CDR3 comprises 19 residues. Germline V CDR1 and CDR2: LNHNV, YYDKDF (reference sequence). V lost 7 bases and J lost 0, with 25 bases in between. The CDR3 DNA is TGTGCCACCACCCGGATATGGGCAGGGGCCTCTTATAGCAATCAGCCCCAGCATTTT. It codes for CATTRIWAGASYSNQPQHF.